This TCR beta chain was recovered during a study of shared clonotypes between healthy human individuals. As for this clone: Other DNA sequences in this sample translate to the same CDR3.

Sequenced by immunoSEQ multiplex PCR; TCRdb stores in-frame clones only, minus some. This table holds around 2,000,000 clones, approximately 94% found once. Trimming took 4 bases from V and 5 from J; bases not matched to a gene: 2. This CDR3 comprises 13 residues. CDR1 and CDR2 from the germline V gene are MNHEY and SVGAGI. Naive CD8 cells lacked CD45RO and underwent positive selection for CCR7, leaving out terminally differentiated effector memory CD45RA+ cells. The donors, healthy adults who were HIV-negative, had experienced no recent acute infections or vaccinations. The sequence came from a man between 18 and 35 years old in good health. The J gene is TRBJ2-4, the V gene TRBV6-5; 7 nucleotides agree with TRBD1. The material sequenced was naive CD8+ T cells sorted from blood. As DNA, the CDR3 is TGTGCCAGCAGTTCAACAGGGGAAAACATTCAGTACTTC. As protein: CASSSTGENIQYF.